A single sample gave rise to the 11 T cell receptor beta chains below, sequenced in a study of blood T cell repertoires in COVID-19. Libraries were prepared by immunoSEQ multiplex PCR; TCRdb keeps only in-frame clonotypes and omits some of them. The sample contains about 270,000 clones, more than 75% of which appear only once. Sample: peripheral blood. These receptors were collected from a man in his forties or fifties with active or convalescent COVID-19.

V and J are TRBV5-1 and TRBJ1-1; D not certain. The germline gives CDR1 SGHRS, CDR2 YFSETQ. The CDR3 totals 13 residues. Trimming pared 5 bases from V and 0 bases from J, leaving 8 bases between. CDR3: CASRVDLNTEAFF. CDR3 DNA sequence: TGCGCCAGCAGAGTCGACTTGAACACTGAAGCTTTCTTT.

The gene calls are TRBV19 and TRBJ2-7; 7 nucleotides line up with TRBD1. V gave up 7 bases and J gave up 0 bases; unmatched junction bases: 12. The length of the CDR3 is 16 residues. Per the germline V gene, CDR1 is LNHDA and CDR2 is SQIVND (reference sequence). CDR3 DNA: TGTGCCAGTAAACGTCAAGGGACAGATCTCTCCTACGAGCAGTACTTC. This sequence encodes CASKRQGTDLSYEQYF.

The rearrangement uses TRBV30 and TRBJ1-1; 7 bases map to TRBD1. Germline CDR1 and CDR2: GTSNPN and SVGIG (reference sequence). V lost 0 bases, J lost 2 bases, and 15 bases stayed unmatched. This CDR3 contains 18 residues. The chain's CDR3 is CAWSVMVLFGGGNTEAFF. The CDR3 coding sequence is TGTGCCTGGAGTGTAATGGTATTGTTCGGAGGGGGCAACACTGAAGCTTTCTTT.

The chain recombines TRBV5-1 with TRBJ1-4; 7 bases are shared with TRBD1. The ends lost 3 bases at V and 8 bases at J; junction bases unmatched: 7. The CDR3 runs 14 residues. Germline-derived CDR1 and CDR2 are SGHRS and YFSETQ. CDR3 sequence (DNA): TGCGCCAGCAGCTCGGACAGGCGAGGCGAAAAACTGTTTTTT. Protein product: CASSSDRRGEKLFF.

The CDR3 protein is CASSPYDSNTGELFF. CDR3 nucleotides: TGTGCCAGCTCACCATACGACAGCAATACCGGGGAGCTGTTTTTT. This chain joins TRBV18 and TRBJ2-2, with TRBD1 as a possible D gene (5 bases). Trimming stripped 2 bases from V and 5 bases from J, with 12 bases between. CDR1 is KGHSH, CDR2 LQKENI, per germline. The CDR3 contains 15 residues.

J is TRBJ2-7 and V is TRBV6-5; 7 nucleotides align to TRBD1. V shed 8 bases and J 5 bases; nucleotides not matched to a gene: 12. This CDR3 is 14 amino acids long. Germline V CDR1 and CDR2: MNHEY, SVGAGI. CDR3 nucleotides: TGTGCCAGCTCCTGGGCAGGGGGTAGCAACGAGCAGTACTTC. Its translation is CASSWAGGSNEQYF.

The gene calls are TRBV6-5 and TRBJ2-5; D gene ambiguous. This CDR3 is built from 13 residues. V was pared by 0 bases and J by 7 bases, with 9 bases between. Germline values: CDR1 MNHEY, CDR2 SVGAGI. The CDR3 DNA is TGTGCCAGCAGTTACTCGATTGGGCGGACCCAGTACTTC. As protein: CASSYSIGRTQYF.

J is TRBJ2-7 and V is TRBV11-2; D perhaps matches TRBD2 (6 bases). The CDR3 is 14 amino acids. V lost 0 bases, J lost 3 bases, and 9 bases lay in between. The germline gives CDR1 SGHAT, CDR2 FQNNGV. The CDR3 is CASSLDWRGYEQYF. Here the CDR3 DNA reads TGTGCCAGCAGCTTAGATTGGCGGGGCTACGAGCAGTACTTC.

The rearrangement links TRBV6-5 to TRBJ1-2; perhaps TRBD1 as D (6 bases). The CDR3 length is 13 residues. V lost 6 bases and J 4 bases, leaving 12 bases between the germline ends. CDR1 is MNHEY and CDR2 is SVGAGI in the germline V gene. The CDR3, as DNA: TGTGCCAGCAGACCACAGGGTCCCTATGGCTACACCTTC. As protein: CASRPQGPYGYTF.

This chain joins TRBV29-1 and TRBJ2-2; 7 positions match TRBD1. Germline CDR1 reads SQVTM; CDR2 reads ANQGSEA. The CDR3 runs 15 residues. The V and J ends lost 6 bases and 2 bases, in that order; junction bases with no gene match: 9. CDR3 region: CSVRTGSVNTGELFF. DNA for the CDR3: TGCAGCGTGCGGACAGGTTCCGTTAACACCGGGGAGCTGTTTTTT.

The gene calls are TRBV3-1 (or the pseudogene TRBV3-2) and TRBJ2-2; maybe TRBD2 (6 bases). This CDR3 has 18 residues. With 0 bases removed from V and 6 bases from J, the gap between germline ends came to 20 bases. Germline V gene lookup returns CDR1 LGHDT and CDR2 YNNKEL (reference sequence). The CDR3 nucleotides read TGTGCCAGCAGCCAAGATTGGGTAGACCCTGGAGGGGCCGGGGAGCTGTTTTTT. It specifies CASSQDWVDPGGAGELFF.